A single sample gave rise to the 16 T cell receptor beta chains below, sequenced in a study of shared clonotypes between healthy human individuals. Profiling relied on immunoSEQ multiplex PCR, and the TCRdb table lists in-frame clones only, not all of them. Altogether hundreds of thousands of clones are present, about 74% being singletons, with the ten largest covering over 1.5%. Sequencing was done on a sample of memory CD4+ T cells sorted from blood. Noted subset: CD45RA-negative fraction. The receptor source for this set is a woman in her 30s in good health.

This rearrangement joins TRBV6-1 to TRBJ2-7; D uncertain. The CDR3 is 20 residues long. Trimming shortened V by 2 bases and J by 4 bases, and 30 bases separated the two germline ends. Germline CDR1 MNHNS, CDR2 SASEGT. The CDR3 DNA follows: TGTGCCAGCAGTGAACAAGCTGTGAGACAACTGCTGGGGTCGGCTTACGAGCAGTACTTC. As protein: CASSEQAVRQLLGSAYEQYF.

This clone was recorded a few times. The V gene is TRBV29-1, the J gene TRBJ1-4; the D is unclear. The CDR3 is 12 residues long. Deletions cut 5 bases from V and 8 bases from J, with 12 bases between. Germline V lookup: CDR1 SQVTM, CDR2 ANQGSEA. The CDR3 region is CSVFGSDEKLFF. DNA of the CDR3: TGCAGCGTTTTTGGTAGTGACGAAAAACTGTTTTTT. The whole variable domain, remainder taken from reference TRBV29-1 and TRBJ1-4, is SAVISQKPSRDICQRGTSLTIQCQVDSQVTMMFWYRQQPGQSLTLIATANQGSEATYESGFVIDKFPISRPNLTFSTLTVSNMSPEDSSIYLCSVFGSDEKLFFGSGTQLSVL.

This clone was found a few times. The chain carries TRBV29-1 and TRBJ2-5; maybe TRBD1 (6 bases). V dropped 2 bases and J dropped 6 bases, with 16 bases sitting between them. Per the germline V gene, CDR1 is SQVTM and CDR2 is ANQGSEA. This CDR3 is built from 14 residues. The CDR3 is CSVESSRGSQTQYF. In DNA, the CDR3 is TGCAGCGTTGAAAGTAGCAGGGGATCGCAGACCCAGTACTTC. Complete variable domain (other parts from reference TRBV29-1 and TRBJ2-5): SAVISQKPSRDICQRGTSLTIQCQVDSQVTMMFWYRQQPGQSLTLIATANQGSEATYESGFVIDKFPISRPNLTFSTLTVSNMSPEDSSIYLCSVESSRGSQTQYFGPGTRLLVL.

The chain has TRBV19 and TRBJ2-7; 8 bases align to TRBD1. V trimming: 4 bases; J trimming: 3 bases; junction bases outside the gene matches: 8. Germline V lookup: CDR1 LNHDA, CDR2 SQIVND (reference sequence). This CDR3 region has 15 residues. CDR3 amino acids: CASSRTGTGDYEQYF. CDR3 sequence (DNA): TGTGCCAGTAGTAGGACCGGGACAGGCGACTACGAGCAGTACTTC.

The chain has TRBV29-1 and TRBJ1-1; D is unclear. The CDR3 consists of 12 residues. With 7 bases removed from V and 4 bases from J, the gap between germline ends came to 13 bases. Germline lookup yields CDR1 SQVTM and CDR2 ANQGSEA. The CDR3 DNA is TGCAGCGAAAGGGAATTAGGCACTGAAGCTTTCTTT. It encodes CSERELGTEAFF.

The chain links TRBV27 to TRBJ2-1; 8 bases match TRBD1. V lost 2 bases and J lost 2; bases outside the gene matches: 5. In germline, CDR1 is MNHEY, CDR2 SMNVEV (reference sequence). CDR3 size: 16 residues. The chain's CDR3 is CASSLRGQGTYNEQFF. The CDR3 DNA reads TGTGCCAGCAGTTTACGTGGACAGGGAACCTACAATGAGCAGTTCTTC.

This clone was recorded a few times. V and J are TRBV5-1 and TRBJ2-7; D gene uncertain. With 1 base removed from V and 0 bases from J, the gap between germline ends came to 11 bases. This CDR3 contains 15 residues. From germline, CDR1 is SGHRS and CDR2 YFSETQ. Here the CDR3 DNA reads TGCGCCAGCAGCTTGTTGGCCAACAACTCCTACGAGCAGTACTTC. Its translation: CASSLLANNSYEQYF.

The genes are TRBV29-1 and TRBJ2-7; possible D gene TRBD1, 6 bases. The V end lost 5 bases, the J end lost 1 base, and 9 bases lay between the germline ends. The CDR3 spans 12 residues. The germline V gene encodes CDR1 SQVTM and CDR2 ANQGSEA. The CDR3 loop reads CSVKTGSYEQYF. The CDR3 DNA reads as TGCAGCGTTAAGACAGGTTCCTACGAGCAGTACTTC.

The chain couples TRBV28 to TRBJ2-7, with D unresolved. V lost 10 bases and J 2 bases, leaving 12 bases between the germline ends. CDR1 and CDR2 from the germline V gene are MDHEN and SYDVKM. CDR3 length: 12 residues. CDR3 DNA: TGTGCCATATCGACCGGGCCCTACGAGCAGTACTTC. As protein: CAISTGPYEQYF.

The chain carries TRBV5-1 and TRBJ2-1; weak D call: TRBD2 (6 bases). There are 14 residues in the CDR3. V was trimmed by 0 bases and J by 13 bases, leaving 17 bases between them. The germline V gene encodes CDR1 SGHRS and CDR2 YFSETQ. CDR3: CASSLASVQTSQFF. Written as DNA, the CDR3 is TGCGCCAGCAGCTTGGCCTCGGTTCAGACTAGTCAGTTCTTC.

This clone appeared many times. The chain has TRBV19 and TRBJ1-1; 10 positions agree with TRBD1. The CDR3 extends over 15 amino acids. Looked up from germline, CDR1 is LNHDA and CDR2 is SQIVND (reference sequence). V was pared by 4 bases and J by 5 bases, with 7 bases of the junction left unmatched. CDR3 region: CASSTSDRGDTEAFF. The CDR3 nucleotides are TGTGCCAGTAGTACCTCGGACAGGGGGGATACTGAAGCTTTCTTT.

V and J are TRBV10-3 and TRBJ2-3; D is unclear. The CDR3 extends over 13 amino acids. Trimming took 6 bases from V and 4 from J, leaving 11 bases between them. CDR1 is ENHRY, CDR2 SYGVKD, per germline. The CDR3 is CAIRTPIADTQYF. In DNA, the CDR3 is TGTGCCATCAGAACCCCGATCGCAGATACGCAGTATTTT.

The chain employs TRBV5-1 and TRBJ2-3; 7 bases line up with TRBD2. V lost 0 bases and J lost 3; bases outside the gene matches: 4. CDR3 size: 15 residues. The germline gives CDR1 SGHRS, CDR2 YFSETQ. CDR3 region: CASSLGAGATDTQYF. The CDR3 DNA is TGCGCCAGCAGCTTGGGGGCGGGAGCGACAGATACGCAGTATTTT.

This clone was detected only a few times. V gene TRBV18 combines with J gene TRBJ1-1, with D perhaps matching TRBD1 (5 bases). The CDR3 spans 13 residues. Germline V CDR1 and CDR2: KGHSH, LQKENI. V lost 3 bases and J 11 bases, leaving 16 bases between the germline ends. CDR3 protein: CASSPETDVEAFF. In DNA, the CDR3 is TGTGCCAGCTCACCTGAGACAGACGTAGAGGCTTTCTTT.

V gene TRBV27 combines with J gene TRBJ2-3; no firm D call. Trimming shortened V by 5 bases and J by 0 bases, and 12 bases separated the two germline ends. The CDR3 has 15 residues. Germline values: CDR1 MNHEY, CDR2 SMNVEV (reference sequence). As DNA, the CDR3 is TGTGCCAGCAGTCCCCTCAGTGGGAGCACAGATACGCAGTATTTT. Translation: CASSPLSGSTDTQYF.

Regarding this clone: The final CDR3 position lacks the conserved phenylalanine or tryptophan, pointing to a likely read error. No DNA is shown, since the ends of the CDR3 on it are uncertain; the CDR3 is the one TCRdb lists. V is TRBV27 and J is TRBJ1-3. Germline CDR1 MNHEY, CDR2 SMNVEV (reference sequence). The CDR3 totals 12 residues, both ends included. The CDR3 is CASSVGPSVRTP.